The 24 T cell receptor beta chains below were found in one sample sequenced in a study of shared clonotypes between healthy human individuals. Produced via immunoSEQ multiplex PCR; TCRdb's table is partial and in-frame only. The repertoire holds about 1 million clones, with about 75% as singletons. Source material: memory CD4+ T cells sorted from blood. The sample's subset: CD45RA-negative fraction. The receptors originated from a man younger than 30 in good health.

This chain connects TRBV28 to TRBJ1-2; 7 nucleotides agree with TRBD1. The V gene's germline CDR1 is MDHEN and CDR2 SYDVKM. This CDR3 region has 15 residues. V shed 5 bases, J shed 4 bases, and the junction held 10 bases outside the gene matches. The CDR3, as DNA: TGTGCCAGCAGTCCCCACGCGACAGGGACCTATGGCTACACCTTC. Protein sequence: CASSPHATGTYGYTF.

The CDR3 sequence: CASSSPGTGGQLFF. In DNA form, the CDR3 reads TGTGCCAGCAGTTCCCCGGGGACAGGGGGCCAACTGTTTTTT. The chain links TRBV28 to TRBJ1-4, with TRBD1 matching 12 bases. The CDR3 extends over 14 amino acids. CDR1 and CDR2 from the germline V gene are MDHEN and SYDVKM. The V gene end was trimmed by 4 bases and the J gene end by 12 bases; junction bases not matched to a gene: 6. The whole variable domain, remainder taken from reference TRBV28 and TRBJ1-4, is DVKVTQSSRYLVKRTGEKVFLECVQDMDHENMFWYRQDPGLGLRLIYFSYDVKMKEKGDIPEGYSVSREKKERFSLILESASTNQTSMYLCASSSPGTGGQLFFGSGTQLSVL.

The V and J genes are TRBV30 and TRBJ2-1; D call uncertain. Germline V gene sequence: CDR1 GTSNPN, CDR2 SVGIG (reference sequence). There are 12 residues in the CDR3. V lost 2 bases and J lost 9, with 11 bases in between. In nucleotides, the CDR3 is TGTGCCTGGAGTCCCCTATTCGCTGAGCAGTTCTTC. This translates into CAWSPLFAEQFF.

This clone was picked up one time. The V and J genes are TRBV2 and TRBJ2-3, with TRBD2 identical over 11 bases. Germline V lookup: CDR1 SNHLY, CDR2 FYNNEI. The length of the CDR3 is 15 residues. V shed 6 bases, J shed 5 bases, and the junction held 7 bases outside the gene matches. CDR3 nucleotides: TGTGCCAGCAGCGCACTAGCGGGGGACCTAGATACGCAGTATTTT. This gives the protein CASSALAGDLDTQYF.

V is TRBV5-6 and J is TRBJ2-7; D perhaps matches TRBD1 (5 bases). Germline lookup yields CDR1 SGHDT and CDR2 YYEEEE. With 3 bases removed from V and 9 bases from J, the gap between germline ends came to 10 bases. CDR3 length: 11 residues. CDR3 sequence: CASSSLGLQYF. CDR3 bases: TGTGCCAGCAGCTCATTGGGGCTGCAGTACTTC.

CDR3 DNA: TGTGCCATCAGCCCCGGGGGGGGCTACACCTTC. Protein sequence: CAISPGGGYTF. The gene calls are TRBV10-3 and TRBJ1-2; TRBD1 might be the D (5 bases). The CDR3 spans 11 residues. CDR1 is ENHRY and CDR2 is SYGVKD in the germline V gene. V was pared by 6 bases and J by 8 bases, with 10 bases between.

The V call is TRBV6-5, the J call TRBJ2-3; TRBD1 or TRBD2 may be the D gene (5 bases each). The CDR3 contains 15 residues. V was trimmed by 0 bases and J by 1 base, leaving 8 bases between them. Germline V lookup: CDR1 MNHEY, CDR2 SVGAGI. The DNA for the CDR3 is TGTGCCAGCAGTTACTCAGTGGGGGGCACAGATACGCAGTATTTT. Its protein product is CASSYSVGGTDTQYF.

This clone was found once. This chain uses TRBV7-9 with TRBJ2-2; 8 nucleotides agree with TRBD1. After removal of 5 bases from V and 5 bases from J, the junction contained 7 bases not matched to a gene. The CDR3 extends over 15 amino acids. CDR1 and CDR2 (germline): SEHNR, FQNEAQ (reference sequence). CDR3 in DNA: TGTGCCAGCAGCAAATCAGGGGGCCGGACCGGGGAGCTGTTTTTT. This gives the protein CASSKSGGRTGELFF.

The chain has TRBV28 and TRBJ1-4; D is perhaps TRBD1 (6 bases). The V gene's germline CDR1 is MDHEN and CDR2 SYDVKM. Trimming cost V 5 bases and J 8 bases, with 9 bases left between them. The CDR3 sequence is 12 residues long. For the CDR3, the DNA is TGTGCCAGCAGTGGTAGGGGGGAAAAACTGTTTTTT. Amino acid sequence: CASSGRGEKLFF.

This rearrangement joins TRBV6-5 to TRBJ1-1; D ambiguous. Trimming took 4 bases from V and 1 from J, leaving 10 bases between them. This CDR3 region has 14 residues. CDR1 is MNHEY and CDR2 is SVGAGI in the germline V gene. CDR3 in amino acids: CASSSGGQNTEAFF. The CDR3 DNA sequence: TGTGCCAGCAGTTCTGGCGGTCAGAACACTGAAGCTTTCTTT.

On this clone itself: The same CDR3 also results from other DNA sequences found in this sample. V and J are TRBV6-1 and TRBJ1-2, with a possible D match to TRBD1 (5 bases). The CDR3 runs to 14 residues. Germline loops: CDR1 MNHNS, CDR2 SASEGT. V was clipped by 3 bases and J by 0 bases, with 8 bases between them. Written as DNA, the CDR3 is TGTGCCAGCAGTGAGGGGCCATCTAACTATGGCTACACCTTC. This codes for CASSEGPSNYGYTF.

CDR3 loop: CASSPDRGESYEQYF. CDR3 DNA: TGTGCCAGCAGCCCTGATAGGGGGGAGTCCTACGAGCAGTACTTC. V and J are TRBV11-2 and TRBJ2-7; either TRBD1 or TRBD2 may supply D (6 bases each). Germline V gives CDR1 SGHAT, CDR2 FQNNGV. The CDR3 is made up of 15 amino acids. With 5 bases removed from V and 1 base from J, the gap between germline ends came to 15 bases.

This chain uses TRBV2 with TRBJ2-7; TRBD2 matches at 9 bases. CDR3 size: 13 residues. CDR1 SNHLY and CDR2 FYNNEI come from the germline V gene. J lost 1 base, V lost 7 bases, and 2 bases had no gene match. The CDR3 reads CASKLAGSYEQYF. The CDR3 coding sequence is TGTGCCAGCAAGCTAGCGGGATCCTACGAGCAGTACTTC.

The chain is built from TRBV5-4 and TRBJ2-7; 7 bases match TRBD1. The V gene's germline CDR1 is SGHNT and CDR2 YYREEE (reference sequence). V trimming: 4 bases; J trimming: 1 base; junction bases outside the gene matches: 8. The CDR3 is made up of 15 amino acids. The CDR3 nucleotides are TGTGCCAGCAGCGTACAGGGGCCCCTTTCCTACGAGCAGTACTTC. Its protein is CASSVQGPLSYEQYF.

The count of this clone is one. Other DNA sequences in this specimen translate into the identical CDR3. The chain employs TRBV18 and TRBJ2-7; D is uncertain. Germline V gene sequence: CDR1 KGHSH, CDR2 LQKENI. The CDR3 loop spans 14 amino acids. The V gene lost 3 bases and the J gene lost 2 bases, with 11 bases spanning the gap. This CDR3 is CASSPPGSPYEQYF. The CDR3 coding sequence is TGTGCCAGCTCACCCCCCGGGTCACCCTACGAGCAGTACTTC.

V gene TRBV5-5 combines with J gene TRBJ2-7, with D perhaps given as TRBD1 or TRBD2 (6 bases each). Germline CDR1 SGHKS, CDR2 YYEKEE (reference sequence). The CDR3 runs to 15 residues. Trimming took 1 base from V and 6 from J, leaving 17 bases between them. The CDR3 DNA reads TGTGCCAGCAGCTTGAGGGGGGAGTTACGGGGCGAGCAGTACTTC. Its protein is CASSLRGELRGEQYF.

The CDR3 DNA is TGTGCCAGCAGTTACTCCGCCAGGGGCGAGGTCTATGGCTACACCTTC. This codes for CASSYSARGEVYGYTF. The V call is TRBV6-5, the J call TRBJ1-2; D may be TRBD1 (6 bases). Germline-derived CDR1 and CDR2 are MNHEY and SVGAGI. This CDR3 comprises 16 residues. Between the trimmed V and J ends, which lost 0 bases and 4 bases, there was a span of 15 bases.

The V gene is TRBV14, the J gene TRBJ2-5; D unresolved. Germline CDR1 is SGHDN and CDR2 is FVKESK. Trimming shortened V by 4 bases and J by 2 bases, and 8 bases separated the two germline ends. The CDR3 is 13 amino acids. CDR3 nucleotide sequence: TGTGCCAGCAGCCCCCTACCGCAAGAGACCCAGTACTTC. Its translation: CASSPLPQETQYF.

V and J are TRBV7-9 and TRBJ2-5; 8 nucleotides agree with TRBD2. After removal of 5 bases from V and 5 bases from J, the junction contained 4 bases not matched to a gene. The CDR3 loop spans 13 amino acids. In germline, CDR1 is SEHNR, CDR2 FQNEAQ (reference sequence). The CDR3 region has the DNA TGTGCCAGCAGCGGGGGACTAGTGGAGACCCAGTACTTC. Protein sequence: CASSGGLVETQYF.

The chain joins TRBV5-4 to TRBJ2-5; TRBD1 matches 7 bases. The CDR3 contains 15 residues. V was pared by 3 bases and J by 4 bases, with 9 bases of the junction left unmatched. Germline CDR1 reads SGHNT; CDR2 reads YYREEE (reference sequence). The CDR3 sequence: CASSSRTGWGETQYF. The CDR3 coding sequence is TGTGCCAGCAGCTCAAGGACAGGATGGGGAGAGACCCAGTACTTC. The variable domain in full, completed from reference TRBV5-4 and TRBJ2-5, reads ETGVTQSPTHLIKTRGQQVTLRCSSQSGHNTVSWYQQALGQGPQFIFQYYREEENGRGNFPPRFSGLQFPNYSSELNVNALELDDSALYLCASSSRTGWGETQYFGPGTRLLVL.

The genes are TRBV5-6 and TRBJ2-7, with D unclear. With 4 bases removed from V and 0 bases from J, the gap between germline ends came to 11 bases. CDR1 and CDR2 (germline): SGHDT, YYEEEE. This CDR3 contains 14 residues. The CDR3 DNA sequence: TGTGCCAGCAGCCGCTACCCAAGCTCCTACGAGCAGTACTTC. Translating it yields CASSRYPSSYEQYF.

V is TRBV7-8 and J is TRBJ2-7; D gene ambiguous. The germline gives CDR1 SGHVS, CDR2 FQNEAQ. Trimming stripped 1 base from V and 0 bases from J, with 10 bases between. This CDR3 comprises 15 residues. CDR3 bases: TGTGCCAGCAGCTTAGGGTGGGAAATCTCCTACGAGCAGTACTTC. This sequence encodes CASSLGWEISYEQYF.

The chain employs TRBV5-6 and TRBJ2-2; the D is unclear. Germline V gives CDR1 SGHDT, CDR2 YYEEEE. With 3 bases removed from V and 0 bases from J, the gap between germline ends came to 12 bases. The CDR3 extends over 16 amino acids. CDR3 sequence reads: CASSSGRNANTGELFF. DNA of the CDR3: TGTGCCAGCAGCTCCGGGCGGAATGCGAACACCGGGGAGCTGTTTTTT.

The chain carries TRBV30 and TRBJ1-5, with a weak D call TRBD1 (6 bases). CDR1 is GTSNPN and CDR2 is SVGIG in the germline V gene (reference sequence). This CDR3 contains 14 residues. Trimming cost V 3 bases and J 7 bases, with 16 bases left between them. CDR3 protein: CAWSEAGALQPQHF. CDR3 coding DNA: TGTGCCTGGAGCGAGGCAGGGGCCCTCCAGCCCCAGCATTTT.